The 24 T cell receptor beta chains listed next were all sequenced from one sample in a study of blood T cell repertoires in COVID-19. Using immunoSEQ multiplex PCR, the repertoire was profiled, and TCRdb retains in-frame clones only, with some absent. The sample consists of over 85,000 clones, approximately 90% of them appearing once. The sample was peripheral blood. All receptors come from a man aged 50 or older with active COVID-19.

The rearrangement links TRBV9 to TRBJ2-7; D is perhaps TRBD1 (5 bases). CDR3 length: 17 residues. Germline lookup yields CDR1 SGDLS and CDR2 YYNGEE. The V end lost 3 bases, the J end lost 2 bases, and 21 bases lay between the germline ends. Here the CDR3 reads CASSGIRGSGHPYEQYF. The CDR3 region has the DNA TGTGCCAGCAGCGGTATAAGGGGCTCAGGACATCCCTACGAGCAGTACTTC.

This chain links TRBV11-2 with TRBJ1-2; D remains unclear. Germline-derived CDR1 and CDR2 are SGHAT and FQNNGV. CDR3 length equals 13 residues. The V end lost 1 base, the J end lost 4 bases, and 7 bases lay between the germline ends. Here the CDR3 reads CASSLVPSYGYTF. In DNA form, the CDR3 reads TGTGCCAGCAGCTTAGTTCCCTCCTATGGCTACACCTTC.

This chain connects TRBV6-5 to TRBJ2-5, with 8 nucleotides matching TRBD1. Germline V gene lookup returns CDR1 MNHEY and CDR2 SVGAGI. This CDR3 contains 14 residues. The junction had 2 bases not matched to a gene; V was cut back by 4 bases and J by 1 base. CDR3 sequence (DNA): TGTGCCAGCAGTTCCGGGACAGGCCAAGAGACCCAGTACTTC. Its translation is CASSSGTGQETQYF.

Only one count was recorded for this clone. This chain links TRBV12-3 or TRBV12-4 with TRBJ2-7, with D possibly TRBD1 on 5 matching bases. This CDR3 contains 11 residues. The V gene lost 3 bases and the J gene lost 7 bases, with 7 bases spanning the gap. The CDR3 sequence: CASSFRQEQYF. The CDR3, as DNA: TGTGCCAGCAGTTTCCGACAGGAGCAGTACTTC.

As DNA, the CDR3 is TGTGCCAGCAGTTACTCGACAGGCCGAATCATCGAAGCTTTCTTT. Encoded protein: CASSYSTGRIIEAFF. This chain connects TRBV6-5 to TRBJ1-1, with D maybe TRBD1 (6 bases). Germline CDR1 MNHEY, CDR2 SVGAGI. The CDR3 extends over 15 amino acids. The germline V and J ends were trimmed by 0 bases and 8 bases, with 16 bases remaining between them.

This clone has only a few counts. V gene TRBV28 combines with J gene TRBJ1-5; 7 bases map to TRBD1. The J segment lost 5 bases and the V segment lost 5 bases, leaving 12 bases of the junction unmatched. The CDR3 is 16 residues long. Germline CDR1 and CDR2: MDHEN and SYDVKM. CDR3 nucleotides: TGTGCCAGCAGTCGACACCGACAGGGTCTGCATCAGCCCCAGCATTTT. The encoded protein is CASSRHRQGLHQPQHF. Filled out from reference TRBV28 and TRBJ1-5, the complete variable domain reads DVKVTQSSRYLVKRTGEKVFLECVQDMDHENMFWYRQDPGLGLRLIYFSYDVKMKEKGDIPEGYSVSREKKERFSLILESASTNQTSMYLCASSRHRQGLHQPQHFGDGTRLSIL.

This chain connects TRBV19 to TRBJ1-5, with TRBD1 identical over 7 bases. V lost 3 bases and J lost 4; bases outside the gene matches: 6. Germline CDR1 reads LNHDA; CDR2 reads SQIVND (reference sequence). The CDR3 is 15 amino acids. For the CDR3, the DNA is TGTGCCAGTAGTATTCAAAGGGGGCCAAATCAGCCCCAGCATTTT. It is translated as CASSIQRGPNQPQHF.

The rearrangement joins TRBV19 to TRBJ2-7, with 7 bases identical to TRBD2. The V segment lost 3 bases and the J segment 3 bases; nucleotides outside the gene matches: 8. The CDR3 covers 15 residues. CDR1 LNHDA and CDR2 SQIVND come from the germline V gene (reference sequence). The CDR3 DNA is TGTGCCAGTAGTATCGAGGGAGCGGGGAGCTACGAGCAGTACTTC. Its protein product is CASSIEGAGSYEQYF.

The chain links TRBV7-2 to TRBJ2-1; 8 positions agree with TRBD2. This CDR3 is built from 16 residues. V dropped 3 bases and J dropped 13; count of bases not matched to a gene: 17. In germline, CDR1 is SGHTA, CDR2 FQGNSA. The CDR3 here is CASSFPLRGVTMSQFF. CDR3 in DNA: TGTGCCAGCAGCTTCCCCTTGCGGGGGGTTACAATGAGTCAGTTCTTC.

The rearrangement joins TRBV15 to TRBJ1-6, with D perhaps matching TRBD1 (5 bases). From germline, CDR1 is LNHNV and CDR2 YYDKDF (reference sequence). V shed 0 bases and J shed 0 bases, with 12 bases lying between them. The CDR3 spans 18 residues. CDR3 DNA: TGTGCCACCAGCAGAGATCGGGGGATCAGCTCCTATAATTCACCCCTCCACTTT. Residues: CATSRDRGISSYNSPLHF.

As DNA, the CDR3 is TGCACCAGCGAGGGACTAGCGGGGGGGCTTTCAGAGACCCAGTACTTC. Residues: CTSEGLAGGLSETQYF. The genes are TRBV1 and TRBJ2-5; TRBD2 was called by the table and not checked on the DNA. TRBV1 is annotated as a pseudogene. The CDR3 length is 16 residues.

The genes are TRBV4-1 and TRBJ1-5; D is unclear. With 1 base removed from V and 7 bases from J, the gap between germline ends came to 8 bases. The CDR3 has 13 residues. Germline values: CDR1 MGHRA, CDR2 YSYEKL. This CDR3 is CASSQVPMQPQHF. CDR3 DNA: TGCGCCAGCAGCCAAGTCCCTATGCAGCCCCAGCATTTT.

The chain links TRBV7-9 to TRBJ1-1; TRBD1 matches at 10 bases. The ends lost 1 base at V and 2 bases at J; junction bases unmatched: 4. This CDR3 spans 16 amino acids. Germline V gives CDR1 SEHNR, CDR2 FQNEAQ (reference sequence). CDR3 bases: TGTGCCAGCAGCTTAGATGGGGACAGGGGAAACACTGAAGCTTTCTTT. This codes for CASSLDGDRGNTEAFF.

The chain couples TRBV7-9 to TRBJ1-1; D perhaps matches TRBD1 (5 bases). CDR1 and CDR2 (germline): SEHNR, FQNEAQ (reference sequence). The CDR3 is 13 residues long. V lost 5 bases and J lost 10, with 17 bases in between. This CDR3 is CASSPYGGGGAFF. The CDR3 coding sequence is TGTGCCAGCAGCCCCTACGGGGGGGGTGGAGCTTTCTTT.

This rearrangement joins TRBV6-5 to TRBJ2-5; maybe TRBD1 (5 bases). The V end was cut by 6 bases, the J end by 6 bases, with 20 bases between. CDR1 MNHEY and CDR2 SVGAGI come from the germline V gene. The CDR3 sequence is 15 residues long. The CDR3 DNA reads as TGTGCCAGCAGCGAGTACAGCCCAGGGATACAGACCCAGTACTTC. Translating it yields CASSEYSPGIQTQYF.

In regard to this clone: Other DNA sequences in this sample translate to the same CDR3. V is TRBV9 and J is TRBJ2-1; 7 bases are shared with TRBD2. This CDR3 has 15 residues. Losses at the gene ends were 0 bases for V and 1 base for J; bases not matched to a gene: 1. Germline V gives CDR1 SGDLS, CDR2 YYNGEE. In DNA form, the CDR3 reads TGTGCCAGCAGCGTAGGCGGGGGATCCTACAATGAGCAGTTCTTC. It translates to CASSVGGGSYNEQFF.

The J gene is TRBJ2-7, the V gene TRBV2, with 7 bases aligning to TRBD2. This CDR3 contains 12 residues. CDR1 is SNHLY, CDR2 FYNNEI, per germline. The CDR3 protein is CATSGVGGEQYF. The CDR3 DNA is TGTGCGACATCGGGGGTGGGAGGGGAGCAGTACTTC.

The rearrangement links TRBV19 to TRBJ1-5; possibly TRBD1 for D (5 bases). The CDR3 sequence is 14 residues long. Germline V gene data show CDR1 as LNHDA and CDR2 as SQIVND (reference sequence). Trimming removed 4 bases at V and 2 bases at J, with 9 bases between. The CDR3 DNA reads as TGTGCCAGTAGTAGTGGGGGGGGCAATCAGCCCCAGCATTTT. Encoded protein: CASSSGGGNQPQHF.

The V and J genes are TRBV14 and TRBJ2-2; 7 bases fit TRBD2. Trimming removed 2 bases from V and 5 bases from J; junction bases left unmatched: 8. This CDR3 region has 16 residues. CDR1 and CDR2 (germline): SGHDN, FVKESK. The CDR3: CASSQRRAGRTGELFF. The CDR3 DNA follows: TGTGCCAGCAGCCAACGGCGAGCGGGGCGAACCGGGGAGCTGTTTTTT.

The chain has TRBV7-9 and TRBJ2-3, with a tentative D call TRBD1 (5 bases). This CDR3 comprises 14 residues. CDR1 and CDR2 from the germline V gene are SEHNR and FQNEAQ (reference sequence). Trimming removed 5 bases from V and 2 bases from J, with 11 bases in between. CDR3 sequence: CASSNEGATDTQYF. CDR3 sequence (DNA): TGTGCCAGCAGCAACGAAGGGGCCACAGATACGCAGTATTTT.

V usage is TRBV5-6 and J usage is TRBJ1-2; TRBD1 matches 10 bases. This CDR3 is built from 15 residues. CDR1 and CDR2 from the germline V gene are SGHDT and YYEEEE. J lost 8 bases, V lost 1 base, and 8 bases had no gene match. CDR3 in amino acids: CASSLSGTGDGGYTF. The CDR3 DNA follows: TGTGCCAGCAGCTTGTCAGGGACAGGGGATGGAGGCTACACCTTC.

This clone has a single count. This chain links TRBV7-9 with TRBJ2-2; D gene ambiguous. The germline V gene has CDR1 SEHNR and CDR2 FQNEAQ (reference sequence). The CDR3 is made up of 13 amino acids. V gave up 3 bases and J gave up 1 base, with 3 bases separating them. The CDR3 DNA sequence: TGTGCCAGCAGCTTTCGGAACACCGGGGAGCTGTTTTTT. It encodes CASSFRNTGELFF. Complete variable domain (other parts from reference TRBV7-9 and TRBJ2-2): DTGVSQNPRHKITKRGQNVTFRCDPISEHNRLYWYRQTLGQGPEFLTYFQNEAQLEKSRLLSDRFSAERPKGSFSTLEIQRTEQGDSAMYLCASSFRNTGELFFGEGSRLTVL.

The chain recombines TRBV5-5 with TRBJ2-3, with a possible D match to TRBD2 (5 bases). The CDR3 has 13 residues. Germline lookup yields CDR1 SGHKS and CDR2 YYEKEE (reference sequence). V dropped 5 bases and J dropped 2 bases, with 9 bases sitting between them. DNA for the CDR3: TGTGCCAGCAGGATGGGAGCCACAGATACGCAGTATTTT. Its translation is CASRMGATDTQYF.

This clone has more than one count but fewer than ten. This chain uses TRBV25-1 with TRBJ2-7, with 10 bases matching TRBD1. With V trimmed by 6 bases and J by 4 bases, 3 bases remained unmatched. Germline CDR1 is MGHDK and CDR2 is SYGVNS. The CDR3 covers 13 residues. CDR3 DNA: TGTGCCAGCAGAAAGGGACAGGGGTACGAGCAGTACTTC. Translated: CASRKGQGYEQYF.